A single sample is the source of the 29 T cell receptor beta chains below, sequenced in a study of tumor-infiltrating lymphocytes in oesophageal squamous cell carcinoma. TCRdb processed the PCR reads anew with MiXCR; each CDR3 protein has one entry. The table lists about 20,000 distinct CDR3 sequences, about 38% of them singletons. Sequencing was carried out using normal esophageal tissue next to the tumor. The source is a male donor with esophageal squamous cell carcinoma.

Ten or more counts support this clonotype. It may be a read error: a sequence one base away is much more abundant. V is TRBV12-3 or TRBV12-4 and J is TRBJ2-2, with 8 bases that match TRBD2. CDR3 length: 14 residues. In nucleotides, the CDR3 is TGTGCCAGCAGTTTTGGCGCCGGGGGGGGGGGGCTGTTTTTT. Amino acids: CASSFGAGGGGLFF.

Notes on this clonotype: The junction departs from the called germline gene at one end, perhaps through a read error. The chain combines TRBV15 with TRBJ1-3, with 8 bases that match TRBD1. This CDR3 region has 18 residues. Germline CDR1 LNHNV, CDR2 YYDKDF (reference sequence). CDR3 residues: CATSSGRTPGQAGNTIYF. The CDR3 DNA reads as TGTGCCACCAGCTCAGGAAGGACCCCGGGACAGGCTGGGAACACCATATATTTT.

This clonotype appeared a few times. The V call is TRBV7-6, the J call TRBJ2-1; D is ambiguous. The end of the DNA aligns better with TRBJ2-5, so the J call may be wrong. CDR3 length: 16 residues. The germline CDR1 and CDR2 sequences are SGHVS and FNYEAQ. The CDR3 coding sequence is TGTGCCAGCAGCTTAGATAGGACGGATTACTCGGCGACCCAGTACTTC. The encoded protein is CASSLDRTDYSATQYF.

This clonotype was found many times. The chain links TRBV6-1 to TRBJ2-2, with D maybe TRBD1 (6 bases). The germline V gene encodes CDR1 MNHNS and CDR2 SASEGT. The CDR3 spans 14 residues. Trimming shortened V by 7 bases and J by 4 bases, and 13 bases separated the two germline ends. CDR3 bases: TGTGCCAGCAAAAGAGACAGGCCCACCGGGGAGCTGTTTTTT. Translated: CASKRDRPTGELFF.

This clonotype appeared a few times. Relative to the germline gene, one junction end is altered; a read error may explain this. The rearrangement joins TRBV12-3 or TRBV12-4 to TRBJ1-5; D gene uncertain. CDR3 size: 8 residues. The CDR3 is CASSFSAF. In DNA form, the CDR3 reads TGTGCCAGCAGCTTTTCGGCCTTT.

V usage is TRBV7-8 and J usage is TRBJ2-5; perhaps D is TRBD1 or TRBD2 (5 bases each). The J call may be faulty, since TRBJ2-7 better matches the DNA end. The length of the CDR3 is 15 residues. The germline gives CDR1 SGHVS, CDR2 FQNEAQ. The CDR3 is CASSLFQGPSYEQYF. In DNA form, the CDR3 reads TGTGCCAGCAGCTTGTTCCAGGGACCTTCCTACGAGCAGTACTTC.

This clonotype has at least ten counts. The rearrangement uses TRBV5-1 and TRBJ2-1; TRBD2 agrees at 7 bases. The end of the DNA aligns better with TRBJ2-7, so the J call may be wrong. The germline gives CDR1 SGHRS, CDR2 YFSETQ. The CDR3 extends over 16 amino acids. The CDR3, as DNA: TGCGCCAGCAGCCAACCCGAGCGGGACTTAACCTACGAGCAGTACTTC. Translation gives CASSQPERDLTYEQYF.

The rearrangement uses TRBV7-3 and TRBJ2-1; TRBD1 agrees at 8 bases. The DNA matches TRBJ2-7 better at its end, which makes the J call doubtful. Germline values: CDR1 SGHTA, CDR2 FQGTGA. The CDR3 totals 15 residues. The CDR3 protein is CASSLTAGGGYEQYF. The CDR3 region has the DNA TGTGCCAGCAGCTTAACGGCAGGGGGCGGTTACGAGCAGTACTTC.

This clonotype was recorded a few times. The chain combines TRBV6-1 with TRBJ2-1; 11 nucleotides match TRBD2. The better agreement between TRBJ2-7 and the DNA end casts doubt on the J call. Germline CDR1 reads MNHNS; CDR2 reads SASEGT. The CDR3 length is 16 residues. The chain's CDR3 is CASTGRILAGAGEQYF. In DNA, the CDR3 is TGTGCCAGCACGGGGAGAATACTAGCGGGAGCTGGCGAGCAGTACTTC.

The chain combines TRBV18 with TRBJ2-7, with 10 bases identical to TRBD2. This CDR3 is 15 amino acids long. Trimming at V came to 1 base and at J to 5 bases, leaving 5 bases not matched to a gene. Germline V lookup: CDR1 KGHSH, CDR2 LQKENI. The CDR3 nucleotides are TGTGCCAGCTCACCACAGCTGCTAGCGGGAGACGAGCAGTACTTC. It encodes CASSPQLLAGDEQYF.

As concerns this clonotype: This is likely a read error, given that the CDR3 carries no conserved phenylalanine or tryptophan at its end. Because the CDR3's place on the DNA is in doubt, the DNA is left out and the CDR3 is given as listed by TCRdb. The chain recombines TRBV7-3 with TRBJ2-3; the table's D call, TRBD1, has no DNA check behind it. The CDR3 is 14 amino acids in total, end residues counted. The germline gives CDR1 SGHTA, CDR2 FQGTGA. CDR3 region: CASSLPGTDQFFGS.

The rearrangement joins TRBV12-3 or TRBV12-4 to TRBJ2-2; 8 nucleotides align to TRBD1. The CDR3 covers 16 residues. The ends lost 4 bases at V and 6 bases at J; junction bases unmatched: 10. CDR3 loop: CASSWTPGGLAGELFF. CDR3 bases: TGTGCCAGCAGTTGGACTCCAGGGGGCCTGGCCGGGGAGCTGTTTTTT.

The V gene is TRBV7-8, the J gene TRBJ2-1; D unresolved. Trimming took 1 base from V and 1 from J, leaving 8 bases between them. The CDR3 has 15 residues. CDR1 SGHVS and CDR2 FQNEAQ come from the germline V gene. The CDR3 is CASSLESASYNEQFF. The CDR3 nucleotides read TGTGCCAGCAGCTTAGAGTCGGCTTCCTACAATGAGCAGTTCTTC.

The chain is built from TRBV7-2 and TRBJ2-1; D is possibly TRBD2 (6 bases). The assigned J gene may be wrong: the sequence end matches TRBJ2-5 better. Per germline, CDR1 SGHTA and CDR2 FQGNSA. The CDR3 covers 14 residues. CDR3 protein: CASSLAPRSGGQYF. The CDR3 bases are TGTGCCAGCAGCTTAGCACCCCGTTCCGGGGGCCAGTACTTC.

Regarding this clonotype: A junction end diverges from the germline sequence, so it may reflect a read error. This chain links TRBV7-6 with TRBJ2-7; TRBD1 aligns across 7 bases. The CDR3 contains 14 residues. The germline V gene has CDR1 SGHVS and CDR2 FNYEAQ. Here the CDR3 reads CASSLGQAGSPLHF. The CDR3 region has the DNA TGTGCTAGCAGCTTAGGACAGGCCGGGTCACCCCTCCACTTC.

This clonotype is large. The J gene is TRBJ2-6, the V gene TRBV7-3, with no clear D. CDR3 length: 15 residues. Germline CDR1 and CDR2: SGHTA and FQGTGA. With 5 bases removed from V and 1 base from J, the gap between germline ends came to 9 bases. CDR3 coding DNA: TGTGCCAGCAGCGATATACTTTCTGGGGCCAACGTCCTGACTTTC. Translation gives CASSDILSGANVLTF.

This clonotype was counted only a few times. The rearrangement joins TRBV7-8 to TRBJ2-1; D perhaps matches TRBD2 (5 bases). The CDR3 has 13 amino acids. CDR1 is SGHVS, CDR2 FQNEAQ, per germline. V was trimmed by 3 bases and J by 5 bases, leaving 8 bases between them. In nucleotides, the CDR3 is TGTGCCAGCAGCTTGGACTTAAACAATGAGCAGTTCTTC. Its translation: CASSLDLNNEQFF.

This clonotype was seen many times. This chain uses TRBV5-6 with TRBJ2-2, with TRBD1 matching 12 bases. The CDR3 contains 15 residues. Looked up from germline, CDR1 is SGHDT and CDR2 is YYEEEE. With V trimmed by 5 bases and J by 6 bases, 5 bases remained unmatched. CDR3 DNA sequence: TGTGCCAGCAGTTCCGGGACAGGGGGCTCCGGGGAGCTGTTTTTT. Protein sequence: CASSSGTGGSGELFF.

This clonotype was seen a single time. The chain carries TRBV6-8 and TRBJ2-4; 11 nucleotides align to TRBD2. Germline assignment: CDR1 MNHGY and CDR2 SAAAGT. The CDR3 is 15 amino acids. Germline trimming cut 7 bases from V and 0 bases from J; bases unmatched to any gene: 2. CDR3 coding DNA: TGTGCCAGCAAAGGACTAGCGGGAGCCAAAAACATTCAGTACTTC. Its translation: CASKGLAGAKNIQYF.

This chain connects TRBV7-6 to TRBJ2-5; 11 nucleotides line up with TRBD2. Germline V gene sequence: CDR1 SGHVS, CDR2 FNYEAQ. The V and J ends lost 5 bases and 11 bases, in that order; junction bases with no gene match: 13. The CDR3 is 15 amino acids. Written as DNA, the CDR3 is TGTGCCAGCAGCACCACTAGCGGGAGCAGTGCTGAGCAGTACTTC. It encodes CASSTTSGSSAEQYF.

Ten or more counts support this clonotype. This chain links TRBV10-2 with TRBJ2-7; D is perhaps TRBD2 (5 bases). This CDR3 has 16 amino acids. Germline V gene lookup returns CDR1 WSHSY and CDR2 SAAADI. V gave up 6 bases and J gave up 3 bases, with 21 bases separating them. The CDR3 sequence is CASSKKGSLGGYEQYF. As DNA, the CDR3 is TGCGCCAGCAGCAAGAAAGGGAGTCTAGGAGGCTACGAGCAGTACTTC.

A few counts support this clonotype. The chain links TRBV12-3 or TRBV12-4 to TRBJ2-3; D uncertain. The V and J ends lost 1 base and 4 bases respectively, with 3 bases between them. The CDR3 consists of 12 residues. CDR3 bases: TGTGCCAGCAGTTTAGTAGCAGATACGCAGTATTTT. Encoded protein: CASSLVADTQYF.

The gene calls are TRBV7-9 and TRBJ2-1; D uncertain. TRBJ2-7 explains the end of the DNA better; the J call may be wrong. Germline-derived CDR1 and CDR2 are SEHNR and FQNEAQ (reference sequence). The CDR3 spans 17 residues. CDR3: CASSPLQMSRTYNEQYF. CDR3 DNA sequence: TGTGCCAGCAGCCCCCTTCAAATGAGTAGGACCTACAATGAGCAGTACTTC.

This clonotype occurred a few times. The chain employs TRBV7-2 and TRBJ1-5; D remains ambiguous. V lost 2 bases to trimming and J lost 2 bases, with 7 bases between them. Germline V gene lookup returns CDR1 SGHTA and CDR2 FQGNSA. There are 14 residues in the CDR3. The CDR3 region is CASSLLSGNQPQHF. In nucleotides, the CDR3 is TGTGCCAGCAGCTTATTATCTGGCAATCAGCCCCAGCATTTT.

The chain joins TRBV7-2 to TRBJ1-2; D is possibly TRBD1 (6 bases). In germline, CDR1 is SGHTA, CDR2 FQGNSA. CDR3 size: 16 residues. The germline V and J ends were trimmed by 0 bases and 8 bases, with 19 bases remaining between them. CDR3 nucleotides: TGTGCCAGCAGCTTAGCAGTCACAGGGCTCGGAGGGGGCTACACCTTC. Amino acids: CASSLAVTGLGGGYTF. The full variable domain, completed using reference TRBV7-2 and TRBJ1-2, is GAGVSQSPSNKVTEKGKDVELRCDPISGHTALYWYRQSLGQGLEFLIYFQGNSAPDKSGLPSDRFSAERTGGSVSTLTIQRTQQEDSAVYLCASSLAVTGLGGGYTFGSGTRLTVV.

CDR3 amino acids: CASSQMVPGTGGSTGELYF. CDR3 DNA sequence: TGCGCCAGCAGCCAGATGGTTCCCGGGACAGGGGGGTCCACCGGGGAGCTGTATTTT. This chain connects TRBV4-3 to TRBJ2-3; 11 bases map to TRBD1. The CDR3 has 19 residues. The germline gives CDR1 LGHNA, CDR2 YSLEER. With 3 bases clipped from V and 14 bases from J, the junction kept 25 bases outside the gene matches.

Written as DNA, the CDR3 is TGTGCCAGCAGCTTATCGGCAGGGGGGGAGACCCAGTACTTC. Translation: CASSLSAGGETQYF. V gene TRBV7-6 combines with J gene TRBJ2-3; TRBD1 is a possible D gene (7 bases). The DNA matches TRBJ2-5 better at its end, which makes the J call doubtful. The CDR3 covers 14 residues. Germline V gene data show CDR1 as SGHVS and CDR2 as FNYEAQ.

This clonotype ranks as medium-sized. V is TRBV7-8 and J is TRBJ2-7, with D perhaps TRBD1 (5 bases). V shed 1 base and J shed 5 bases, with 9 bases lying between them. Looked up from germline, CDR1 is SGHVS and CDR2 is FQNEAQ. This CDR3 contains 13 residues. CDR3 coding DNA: TGTGCCAGCAGCTTAGTACAGGTTGACGAGCAGTACTTC. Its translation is CASSLVQVDEQYF.

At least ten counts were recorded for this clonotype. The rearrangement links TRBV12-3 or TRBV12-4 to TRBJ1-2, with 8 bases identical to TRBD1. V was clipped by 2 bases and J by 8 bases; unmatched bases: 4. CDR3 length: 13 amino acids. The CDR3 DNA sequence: TGTGCCAGCAGTTTACAGGGGGCTCTGGGCTACACCTTC. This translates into CASSLQGALGYTF.